What follows are 14 T cell receptor beta chains derived from one specimen sequenced in a study of molecular identifiers for immune sequencing clone quantification. TCRdb itself ran the PCR reads through MiXCR, one entry per CDR3 protein. The sample comprises 460,000 or so distinct CDR3 sequences, about 26% of which are singletons, and under 0.85% rests with the top ten. The sequenced sample was naive CD8+ T cells from blood, with Jurkat cell RNA spiked in. Subset of the sample: FACS-sorted CD8+CD4-CCR7+CD45RA+ naive T cells. The receptors originated from a human donor in good health. Some libraries in this study had Jurkat cell RNA spiked in.

Concerning this clonotype itself: Germline and junction disagree at one end, which may indicate a read error. The J gene is TRBJ2-7, the V gene TRBV4-1; 10 positions agree with TRBD1. Germline assignment: CDR1 MGHRA and CDR2 YSYEKL. CDR3 length: 15 amino acids. CDR3 in amino acids: CASSQGQGSSYGQYF. Written as DNA, the CDR3 is TGCGCCAGCAGCCAGGGACAGGGGAGCTCCTACGGGCAGTACTTC.

The rearrangement links TRBV29-1 to TRBJ2-2, with TRBD1 matching 8 bases. CDR3 length: 16 residues. The V gene end was trimmed by 1 base and the J gene end by 1 base; junction bases not matched to a gene: 5. Germline CDR1 reads SQVTM; CDR2 reads ANQGSEA. CDR3 amino acids: CSVEGAGGLNTGELFF. CDR3 DNA: TGCAGCGTTGAAGGCGCAGGGGGCTTGAACACCGGGGAGCTGTTTTTT.

This clonotype was found many times. The CDR3 DNA reads TGTGCCAGCAGTAACAGGGGGCTCGGTTACGAGCAGTACTTC. Translating it yields CASSNRGLGYEQYF. The chain carries TRBV27 and TRBJ2-7; TRBD1 matches at 9 bases. Per the germline V gene, CDR1 is MNHEY and CDR2 is SMNVEV (reference sequence). V lost 5 bases, J lost 4 bases, and 6 bases stayed unmatched. CDR3 length: 14 residues.

This clonotype was seen a handful of times. The chain employs TRBV5-6 and TRBJ2-1, with TRBD2 matching 9 bases. CDR1 and CDR2 from the germline V gene are SGHDT and YYEEEE. The CDR3 contains 16 residues. The V gene end was trimmed by 4 bases and the J gene end by 4 bases; junction bases not matched to a gene: 9. CDR3 sequence: CASSPKGLAGYNEQFF. The CDR3 coding sequence is TGTGCCAGCAGCCCAAAAGGGCTAGCGGGGTACAATGAGCAGTTCTTC.

This clonotype was seen a handful of times. The J gene is TRBJ2-6, the V gene TRBV7-9, with 8 bases aligning to TRBD1. There are 18 residues in the CDR3. In germline, CDR1 is SEHNR, CDR2 FQNEAQ (reference sequence). V shed 5 bases and J 0 bases; nucleotides not matched to a gene: 9. CDR3 sequence: CASSATGGPDSGANVLTF. CDR3 DNA: TGTGCCAGCAGCGCTACAGGGGGTCCAGACTCTGGGGCCAACGTCCTGACTTTC.

The rearrangement joins TRBV11-2 to TRBJ2-7, with 7 bases lining up with TRBD1. The ends lost 5 bases at V and 0 bases at J; junction bases unmatched: 10. The CDR3 totals 16 residues. Per the germline V gene, CDR1 is SGHAT and CDR2 is FQNNGV. CDR3 sequence (DNA): TGTGCCAGCAGCGTAAATCCCGGGACAGACTCCTACGAGCAGTACTTC. Translated: CASSVNPGTDSYEQYF.

Remarks on this clonotype: A clone one base away is much larger, so this may be a read error. The chain employs TRBV7-2 and TRBJ2-1, with D perhaps matching TRBD1 or TRBD2 (6 bases each). V was pared by 2 bases and J by 5 bases, with 10 bases between. The CDR3 sequence is 14 residues long. Germline V lookup: CDR1 SGHTA, CDR2 FQGNSA. DNA for the CDR3: TGTACCAGCAGCTTAAGGGGGACTCACAATGAGCAGTTCTTC. Translated, it gives CTSSLRGTHNEQFF.

On this clonotype itself: This sequence may be a read error, since a much larger clone differs from it by one base. The chain is built from TRBV28 and TRBJ2-3; TRBD1 agrees at 7 bases. The CDR3 totals 15 residues. Germline CDR1 and CDR2: MDHEN and SYDVKM. J was trimmed by 1 base and V by 6 bases; bases with no gene match: 7. This CDR3 reads CASRTRDRCTDTQYF. CDR3 nucleotides: TGTGCCAGCAGAACGAGGGACAGATGCACAGATACGCAGTATTTT.

A few counts support this clonotype. The chain couples TRBV27 to TRBJ2-5; TRBD1 or TRBD2 may be the D gene (5 bases each). The V gene's germline CDR1 is MNHEY and CDR2 SMNVEV (reference sequence). Trimming took off 0 bases at V and 10 bases at J, with 18 bases between the two ends. The CDR3 contains 15 residues. The CDR3 is CASSLSGQAPGDQYF. In DNA, the CDR3 is TGTGCCAGCAGTTTATCGGGGCAGGCACCCGGGGACCAGTACTTC.

As to this clonotype: As the CDR3 is not closed by the conserved phenylalanine or tryptophan, this likely results from a read error. The chain employs TRBV4-1 and TRBJ2-7, with a possible D match to TRBD2 (5 bases). The CDR3 consists of 14 residues. CDR1 and CDR2 (germline): MGHRA, YSYEKL. V was cut by 1 base and J by 7 bases, with 14 bases left in between. CDR3 amino acids: CASSQVSSSDEQYI. The DNA of the CDR3 is TGCGCCAGCAGCCAAGTGTCTAGCTCTGATGAGCAGTACATC.

This clonotype was counted once. One base away lies a much larger clone, so this may be a sequencing read error. The chain recombines TRBV4-1 with TRBJ2-7; D is perhaps TRBD1 (6 bases). Looked up from germline, CDR1 is MGHRA and CDR2 is YSYEKL. The CDR3 runs to 14 residues. CDR3 region: CASSQDTGTYAQYF. The CDR3 DNA reads TGCGCCAGCAGCCAAGATACAGGGACCTACGCGCAGTACTTC.

In regard to this clonotype: One base away lies a much larger clone, so this may be a sequencing read error. The genes are TRBV7-9 and TRBJ1-1; D not certain. Germline CDR1 SEHNR, CDR2 FQNEAQ (reference sequence). This CDR3 has 12 amino acids. CDR3: CASRPLSTVAFF. In DNA form, the CDR3 reads TGTGCCAGCAGACCCTTAAGCACTGTAGCTTTCTTT.

This clonotype was counted only a few times. The chain joins TRBV7-9 to TRBJ1-1; TRBD1 aligns across 11 bases. Germline V CDR1 and CDR2: SEHNR, FQNEAQ (reference sequence). With 5 bases clipped from V and 4 bases from J, the junction kept 6 bases outside the gene matches. The CDR3 contains 15 residues. This chain's CDR3 is CASSPPGQGGTEAFF. CDR3 sequence (DNA): TGTGCCAGCAGCCCTCCGGGACAGGGGGGCACTGAAGCTTTCTTT.

This chain uses TRBV20-1 with TRBJ2-7; 7 bases line up with TRBD1. From germline, CDR1 is DFQATT and CDR2 SNEGSKA (reference sequence). The V segment lost 3 bases and the J segment 2 bases; nucleotides outside the gene matches: 16. This CDR3 has 17 amino acids. The CDR3 DNA reads as TGCAGTGCTAGGGGTCAAACATGGGACAGCCTAACCTACGAGCAGTACTTC. Translation: CSARGQTWDSLTYEQYF.